Included here is one T cell receptor beta chain sequence, with context. Its cognate antigen is unknown. Profiled with immunoSEQ multiplex PCR; TCRdb holds only in-frame clones, not every one. The sample shows about 150,000 clones, about nine tenths of them seen only once. V was pared by 5 bases and J by 0 bases, with 11 bases between. The CDR3 contains 14 residues. Germline CDR1 reads MDHEN; CDR2 reads SYDVKM. The data are from a study of T cell responses to AZD1222 COVID-19 vaccine. Findings and caveats of the study: White British donors predominated, females outnumbered males, and clonal diversity was possibly underestimated.

The sample consisted of peripheral blood, taken after recovery from COVID-19. The sequence was collected from an adult who had recovered from COVID-19. This sequence joins TRBV28 and TRBJ2-7, with TRBD1 as a possible D gene (5 bases). CDR3 coding DNA: TGTGCCAGCAGTCGTCAGGGCGGCTCCTACGAGCAGTACTTC. Residues: CASSRQGGSYEQYF.